A single sample gave rise to the 10 T cell receptor beta chains below, sequenced in a study of shared clonotypes between healthy human individuals. Repertoires were generated with immunoSEQ multiplex PCR, while TCRdb's copy carries only in-frame clones and drops some. Here the sample spans nearly 2 million clones, about 94% being singletons. CD45RO-negative, CCR7-selected cells formed the naive CD8 fraction, which excluded terminally differentiated effector memory CD45RA+ cells. Input material: naive CD8+ T cells sorted from blood. These receptors all come from a man aged 18 to 30 in good health.

The sample holds one count of this clone. The rearrangement joins TRBV4-1 to TRBJ2-5; TRBD2 might be the D (7 bases). The V end was cut by 0 bases, the J end by 5 bases, with 16 bases between. This CDR3 has 16 amino acids. Germline V gene data show CDR1 as MGHRA and CDR2 as YSYEKL. CDR3 nucleotide sequence: TGCGCCAGCAGCCAAGAGGGGGCGCTAGCGGCTGAGACCCAGTACTTC. Translating it yields CASSQEGALAAETQYF.

This sequence joins TRBV5-8 and TRBJ2-5, with D perhaps TRBD1 or TRBD2 (6 bases each). The germline gives CDR1 SGHTS, CDR2 YDEGEE. V lost 0 bases and J 2 bases, leaving 20 bases between the germline ends. This CDR3 comprises 18 residues. The CDR3 protein is CASSLGLLGGGSQETQYF. DNA of the CDR3: TGTGCCAGCAGCTTGGGGCTACTCGGGGGCGGGTCACAAGAGACCCAGTACTTC. Filled out from reference TRBV5-8 and TRBJ2-5, the complete variable domain reads EAGVTQSPTHLIKTRGQQATLRCSPISGHTSVYWYQQALGLGLQFLLWYDEGEERNRGNFPPRFSGRQFPNYSSELNVNALELEDSALYLCASSLGLLGGGSQETQYFGPGTRLLVL.

This chain joins TRBV27 and TRBJ2-3; maybe TRBD1 (5 bases). The germline gives CDR1 MNHEY, CDR2 SMNVEV (reference sequence). V shed 5 bases and J shed 4 bases, with 16 bases lying between them. CDR3 size: 15 residues. The CDR3 loop reads CASSLIVGAADTQYF. The CDR3 coding sequence is TGTGCCAGCAGTCTCATCGTTGGGGCCGCAGATACGCAGTATTTT.

The CDR3 region has the DNA TGTGCCAGCAATACAGGGGGACCTAACTATGGCTACACCTTC. Its translation is CASNTGGPNYGYTF. The genes are TRBV28 and TRBJ1-2; 8 bases map to TRBD1. The CDR3 is made up of 14 amino acids. Germline V CDR1 and CDR2: MDHEN, SYDVKM. V dropped 7 bases and J dropped 0; count of bases not matched to a gene: 4.

This rearrangement joins TRBV25-1 to TRBJ2-7; no clear D. The CDR3 totals 13 residues. Germline V lookup: CDR1 MGHDK, CDR2 SYGVNS. Trimming took 1 base from V and 3 from J, leaving 7 bases between them. In nucleotides, the CDR3 is TGTGCCAGCAGTGAATCACTCCTCTACGAGCAGTACTTC. Residues: CASSESLLYEQYF.

This chain connects TRBV28 to TRBJ2-7; the D gene is possibly TRBD1 (5 bases). The CDR3 sequence is 15 residues long. V was clipped by 3 bases and J by 0 bases, with 12 bases between them. Germline V gene data show CDR1 as MDHEN and CDR2 as SYDVKM. CDR3 nucleotide sequence: TGTGCCAGCAGTTTTCCGACAGACAGCTCCTACGAGCAGTACTTC. Protein product: CASSFPTDSSYEQYF.

For the CDR3, the DNA is TGTGCCAGCAGCTTAGATCCTAGCGGGGGGGTTACAGATACGCAGTATTTT. This sequence encodes CASSLDPSGGVTDTQYF. The chain has TRBV11-2 and TRBJ2-3; TRBD2 matches at 12 bases. The germline V gene has CDR1 SGHAT and CDR2 FQNNGV. V was clipped by 0 bases and J by 3 bases; unmatched bases: 4. This CDR3 comprises 17 residues.

This rearrangement joins TRBV4-3 to TRBJ1-4; a weak D match, TRBD1 (5 bases). Trimming removed 0 bases from V and 8 bases from J, with 13 bases in between. Germline V gene sequence: CDR1 LGHNA, CDR2 YSLEER. The CDR3 is 15 amino acids. CDR3 region: CASSQDSRGWEKLFF. CDR3 sequence (DNA): TGCGCCAGCAGCCAAGATAGTAGGGGATGGGAAAAACTGTTTTTT.

The chain uses TRBV19 and TRBJ2-7, with D perhaps matching TRBD1 (6 bases). The germline CDR1 and CDR2 sequences are LNHDA and SQIVND (reference sequence). The CDR3 consists of 15 residues. With 5 bases removed from V and 0 bases from J, the gap between germline ends came to 14 bases. DNA for the CDR3: TGTGCCAGTAGTCCCGGGACAAGCAGCTCCTACGAGCAGTACTTC. Translated, it gives CASSPGTSSSYEQYF.

The table lists this clone with a count of one. V is TRBV7-3 and J is TRBJ1-1; 7 bases match TRBD1. This CDR3 is 14 amino acids long. Trimming at V came to 2 bases and at J to 5 bases, leaving 5 bases not matched to a gene. CDR1 and CDR2 (germline): SGHTA, FQGTGA. Here the CDR3 reads CASSLGGGLTEAFF. CDR3 coding DNA: TGTGCCAGCAGCTTAGGAGGGGGCTTGACTGAAGCTTTCTTT.